Listed below are T cell receptor beta chains from one sample, sequenced in a study of T cell responses to AZD1222 COVID-19 vaccine. Produced via immunoSEQ multiplex PCR; TCRdb's table is partial and in-frame only. This sample yields about 130,000 clones, of which 88% are seen a single time; 4.4% belongs to the top ten. Here the sequenced sample was peripheral blood, taken on day 0 of AZD1222 vaccination. The receptors originated from an adult in good health. The conserved cysteine and the conserved F or W are not part of the CDR3 here. Each record gives: V gene, J gene, CDR3 protein.

V gene: TRBV18
J gene: TRBJ1-5
CDR3 protein: ASSQGTAAGAQH

V gene: TRBV6-5
J gene: TRBJ1-4
CDR3 protein: ASMRGGQGNEKLF

V gene: TRBV24-1
J gene: TRBJ2-1
CDR3 protein: ATSDFGSGANNEQF

V gene: TRBV3-1/TRBV3-2
J gene: TRBJ1-2
CDR3 protein: ASRPTGTYYGYT

V gene: TRBV11-2
J gene: TRBJ1-2
CDR3 protein: ASSLSAGNYGYT

V gene: TRBV3-1/TRBV3-2
J gene: TRBJ1-2
CDR3 protein: ASSQGSGNYGYT

V gene: TRBV9
J gene: TRBJ1-2
CDR3 protein: ASSVVQGPGGYT

V gene: TRBV18
J gene: TRBJ1-3
CDR3 protein: ASSPMTGGGNGNTIY

V gene: TRBV19
J gene: TRBJ1-6
CDR3 protein: ASRPGVGSPLH

V gene: TRBV19
J gene: TRBJ1-3
CDR3 protein: ACRQTTGNTIY

V gene: TRBV18
J gene: TRBJ1-6
CDR3 protein: ASSPGAGNSPLH

V gene: TRBV7-2
J gene: TRBJ2-7
CDR3 protein: ASSPRAGAQY

V gene: TRBV3-1/TRBV3-2
J gene: TRBJ1-2
CDR3 protein: ASSQSLVATRGYT

V gene: TRBV23-1
J gene: TRBJ2-1
CDR3 protein: ASSQSTRDGNEQF

V gene: TRBV19
J gene: TRBJ1-2
CDR3 protein: ASTLGGSREYYGYT

V gene: TRBV10-3
J gene: TRBJ1-2
CDR3 protein: AISMQEANYGYT

V gene: TRBV30
J gene: TRBJ1-2
CDR3 protein: AWTPGQYGYT

V gene: TRBV19
J gene: TRBJ2-5
CDR3 protein: ASSPGIPETQY

V gene: TRBV10-3
J gene: TRBJ2-7
CDR3 protein: AISPEPFYEQY

V gene: TRBV27
J gene: TRBJ1-5
CDR3 protein: ASSLRGTAYSNQPQH

V gene: TRBV27
J gene: TRBJ1-5
CDR3 protein: ASSAGTGRNQPQH

V gene: TRBV11-2
J gene: TRBJ2-7
CDR3 protein: ASSLLAPYEQY

V gene: TRBV28
J gene: TRBJ2-4
CDR3 protein: ASSLFPGSFH

V gene: TRBV20-1
J gene: TRBJ1-2
CDR3 protein: SGGGNYGYT

V gene: TRBV7-2
J gene: TRBJ1-3
CDR3 protein: ASSRNSGNTIY

V gene: TRBV4-2
J gene: TRBJ1-1
CDR3 protein: ASSQADRRTEAF

V gene: TRBV29-1
J gene: TRBJ1-2
CDR3 protein: SVVEANYGYT

V gene: TRBV24-1
J gene: TRBJ2-7
CDR3 protein: ATSDSWGVEQY

V gene: TRBV19
J gene: TRBJ1-5
CDR3 protein: ASSSPDRVPNQPQH

V gene: TRBV6-2/TRBV6-3
J gene: TRBJ2-7
CDR3 protein: ASSYVTKGYEQY

V gene: TRBV24-1
J gene: TRBJ2-3
CDR3 protein: ATSVQRTSADTQY

V gene: TRBV6-4
J gene: TRBJ2-5
CDR3 protein: ASSGSQGETQY

V gene: TRBV9
J gene: TRBJ2-5
CDR3 protein: ASSVGQGWIGETQY

V gene: TRBV28
J gene: TRBJ2-7
CDR3 protein: ASSLQGENYEQY

V gene: TRBV13
J gene: TRBJ1-2
CDR3 protein: ASSLGRGRADGYT

V gene: TRBV7-2
J gene: TRBJ1-1
CDR3 protein: ASSLGVETEAF

V gene: TRBV27
J gene: TRBJ2-1
CDR3 protein: ASSGLAGNNEQF

V gene: TRBV7-3
J gene: TRBJ2-5
CDR3 protein: ASSPSGAQETQY

V gene: TRBV5-8
J gene: TRBJ1-5
CDR3 protein: ASSRTGGNQPQH

V gene: TRBV25-1
J gene: TRBJ2-3
CDR3 protein: ASTLRGTGADTQY

V gene: TRBV10-2
J gene: TRBJ2-5
CDR3 protein: ASTKVGSETQY

V gene: TRBV28
J gene: TRBJ2-2
CDR3 protein: ASSYSGELF

V gene: TRBV6-2/TRBV6-3
J gene: TRBJ1-1
CDR3 protein: ASSPPNTEAF

V gene: TRBV27
J gene: TRBJ2-2
CDR3 protein: ASSFRGTTGELF

V gene: TRBV9
J gene: TRBJ2-7
CDR3 protein: ASSVAGQGASYEQY

V gene: TRBV11-3
J gene: TRBJ2-1
CDR3 protein: ASSLVRRSGPYNEQF

V gene: TRBV9
J gene: TRBJ2-3
CDR3 protein: ASSAQGKRTDTQY

V gene: TRBV27
J gene: TRBJ2-1
CDR3 protein: ASTSGGTGIRTEQF

V gene: TRBV7-2
J gene: TRBJ2-1
CDR3 protein: ASSLRGVAYVYNEQF

V gene: TRBV29-1
J gene: TRBJ1-1
CDR3 protein: SVEGGAHTEAF

V gene: TRBV28
J gene: TRBJ2-1
CDR3 protein: ASSSLLPGQF